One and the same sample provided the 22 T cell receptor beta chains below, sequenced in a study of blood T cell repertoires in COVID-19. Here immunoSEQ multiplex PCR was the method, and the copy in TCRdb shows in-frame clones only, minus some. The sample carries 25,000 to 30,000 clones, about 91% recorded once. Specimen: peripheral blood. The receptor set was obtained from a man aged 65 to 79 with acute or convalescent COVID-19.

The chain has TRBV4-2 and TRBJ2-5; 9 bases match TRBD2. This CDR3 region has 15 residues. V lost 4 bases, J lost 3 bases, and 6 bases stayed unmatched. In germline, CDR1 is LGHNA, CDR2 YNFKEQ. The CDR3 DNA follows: TGTGCCAGCAGCCGCGAGGGCGGGAGGGAAGAGACCCAGTACTTC. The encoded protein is CASSREGGREETQYF.

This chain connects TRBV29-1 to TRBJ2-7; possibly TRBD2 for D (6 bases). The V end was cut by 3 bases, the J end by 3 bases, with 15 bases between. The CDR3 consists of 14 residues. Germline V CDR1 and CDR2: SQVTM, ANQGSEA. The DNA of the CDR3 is TGCAGCGTTGAGGTAGCGAAAGCGGGCTACGAGCAGTACTTC. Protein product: CSVEVAKAGYEQYF.

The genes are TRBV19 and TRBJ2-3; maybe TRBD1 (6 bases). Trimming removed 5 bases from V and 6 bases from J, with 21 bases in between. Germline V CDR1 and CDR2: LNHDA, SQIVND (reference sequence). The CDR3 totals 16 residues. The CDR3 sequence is CASSPLQGNMLDTQYF. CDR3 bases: TGTGCCAGTAGTCCGTTACAGGGCAATATGCTTGATACGCAGTATTTT. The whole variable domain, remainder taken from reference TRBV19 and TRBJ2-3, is DGGITQSPKYLFRKEGQNVTLSCEQNLNHDAMYWYRQDPGQGLRLIYYSQIVNDFQKGDIAEGYSVSREKKESFPLTVTSAQKNPTAFYLCASSPLQGNMLDTQYFGPGTRLTVL.

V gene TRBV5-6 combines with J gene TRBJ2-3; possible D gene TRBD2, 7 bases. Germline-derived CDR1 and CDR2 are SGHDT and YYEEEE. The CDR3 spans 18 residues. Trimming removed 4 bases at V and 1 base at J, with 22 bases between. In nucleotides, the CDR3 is TGTGCCAGCAGCGCCAAAGGGGGGGCCGTTTGGGGCACAGATACGCAGTATTTT. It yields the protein CASSAKGGAVWGTDTQYF.

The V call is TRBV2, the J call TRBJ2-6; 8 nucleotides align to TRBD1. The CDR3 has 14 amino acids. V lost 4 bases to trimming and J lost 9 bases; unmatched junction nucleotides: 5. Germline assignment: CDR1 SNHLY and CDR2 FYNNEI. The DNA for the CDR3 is TGTGCCAGCAGTGTCGGACAGGGTGTCAACGTCCTGACTTTC. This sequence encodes CASSVGQGVNVLTF.

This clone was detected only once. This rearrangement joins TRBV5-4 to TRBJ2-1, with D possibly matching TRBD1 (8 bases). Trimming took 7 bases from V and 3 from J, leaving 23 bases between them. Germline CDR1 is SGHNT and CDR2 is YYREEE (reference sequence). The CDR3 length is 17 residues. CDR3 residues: CASWTGLRLAFYNEQFF. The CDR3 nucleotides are TGTGCCAGCTGGACAGGGTTAAGACTAGCCTTCTACAATGAGCAGTTCTTC.

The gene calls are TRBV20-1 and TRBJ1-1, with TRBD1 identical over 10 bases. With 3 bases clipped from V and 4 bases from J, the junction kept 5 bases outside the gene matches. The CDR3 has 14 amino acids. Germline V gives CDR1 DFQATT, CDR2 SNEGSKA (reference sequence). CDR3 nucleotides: TGCAGTGCTAGTCTTAGACAGGGGGCCACTGAAGCTTTCTTT. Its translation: CSASLRQGATEAFF.

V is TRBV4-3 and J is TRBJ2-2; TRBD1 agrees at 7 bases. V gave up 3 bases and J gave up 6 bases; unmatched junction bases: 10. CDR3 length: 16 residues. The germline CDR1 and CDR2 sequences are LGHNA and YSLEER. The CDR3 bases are TGCGCCAGCAGCCAGTCCCCAGGGGGTAGGGCCGGGGAGCTGTTTTTT. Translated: CASSQSPGGRAGELFF.

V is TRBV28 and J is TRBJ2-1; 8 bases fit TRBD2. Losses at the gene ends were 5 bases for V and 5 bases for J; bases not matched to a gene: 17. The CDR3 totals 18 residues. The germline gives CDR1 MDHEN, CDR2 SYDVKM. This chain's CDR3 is CASSKAQGLGSFDNEQFF. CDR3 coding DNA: TGTGCCAGCAGTAAAGCCCAGGGACTAGGCTCTTTTGACAATGAGCAGTTCTTC.

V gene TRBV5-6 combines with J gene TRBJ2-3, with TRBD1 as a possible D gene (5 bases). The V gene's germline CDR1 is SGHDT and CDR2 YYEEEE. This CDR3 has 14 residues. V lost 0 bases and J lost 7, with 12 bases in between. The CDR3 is CASSLDRLTHTQYF. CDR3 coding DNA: TGTGCCAGCAGCTTGGACAGGCTCACGCATACGCAGTATTTT.

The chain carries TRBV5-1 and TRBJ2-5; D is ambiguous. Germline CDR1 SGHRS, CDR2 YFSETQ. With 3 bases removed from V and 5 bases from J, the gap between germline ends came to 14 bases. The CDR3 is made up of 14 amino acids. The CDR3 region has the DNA TGCGCCAGCAGCTCAGGCCAGAACGGTGAGACCCAGTACTTC. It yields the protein CASSSGQNGETQYF.

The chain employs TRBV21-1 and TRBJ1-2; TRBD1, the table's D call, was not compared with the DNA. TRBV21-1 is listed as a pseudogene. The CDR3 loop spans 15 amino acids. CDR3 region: CASSNRDRGNYGYTF. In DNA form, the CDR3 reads TGTGCCAGCAGCAACCGGGACAGGGGAAACTATGGCTACACCTTC.

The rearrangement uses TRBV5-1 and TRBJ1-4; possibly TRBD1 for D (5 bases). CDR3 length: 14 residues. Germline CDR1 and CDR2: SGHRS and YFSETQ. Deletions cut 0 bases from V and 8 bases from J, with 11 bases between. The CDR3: CASSLEGAMEKLFF. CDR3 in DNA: TGCGCCAGCAGCTTGGAAGGGGCGATGGAAAAACTGTTTTTT.

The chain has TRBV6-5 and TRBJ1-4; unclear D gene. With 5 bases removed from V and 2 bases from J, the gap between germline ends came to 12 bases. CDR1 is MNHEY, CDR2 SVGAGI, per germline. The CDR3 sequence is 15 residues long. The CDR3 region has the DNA TGTGCCAGCAGTCGCCGAGAGGGCACTAATGAAAAACTGTTTTTT. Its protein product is CASSRREGTNEKLFF.

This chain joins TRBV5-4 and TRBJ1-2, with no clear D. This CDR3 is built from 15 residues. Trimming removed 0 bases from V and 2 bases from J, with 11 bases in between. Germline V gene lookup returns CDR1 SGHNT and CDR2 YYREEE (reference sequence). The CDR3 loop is CASSLDLVLNYGYTF. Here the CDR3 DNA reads TGTGCCAGCAGCTTGGATCTTGTACTCAACTATGGCTACACCTTC.

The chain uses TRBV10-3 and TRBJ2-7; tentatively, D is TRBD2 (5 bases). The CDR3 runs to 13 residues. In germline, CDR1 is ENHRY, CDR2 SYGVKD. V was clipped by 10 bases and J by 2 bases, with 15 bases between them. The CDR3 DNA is TGTGCCACTGCCCAGGAACTAGCCTACGAGCAGTACTTC. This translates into CATAQELAYEQYF.

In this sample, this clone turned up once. The CDR3 DNA reads as TGTGCCAGTAGGGAGAGTGGTATCATGCCCCAGCATTTT. Translating gives CASRESGIMPQHF. V is TRBV19 and J is TRBJ1-5; the D is unclear. Germline V gene data show CDR1 as LNHDA and CDR2 as SQIVND (reference sequence). Trimming cost V 6 bases and J 9 bases, with 15 bases left between them. The CDR3 loop spans 13 amino acids.

Here the CDR3 reads CASSPSGGRALSGANVLTF. The CDR3 coding sequence is TGCGCCAGCAGCCCGTCTGGCGGGAGGGCCTTATCTGGGGCCAACGTCCTGACTTTC. The rearrangement uses TRBV5-1 and TRBJ2-6, with TRBD2 matching 9 bases. The CDR3 spans 19 residues. Germline V gene sequence: CDR1 SGHRS, CDR2 YFSETQ. V lost 4 bases and J lost 1; bases outside the gene matches: 12.

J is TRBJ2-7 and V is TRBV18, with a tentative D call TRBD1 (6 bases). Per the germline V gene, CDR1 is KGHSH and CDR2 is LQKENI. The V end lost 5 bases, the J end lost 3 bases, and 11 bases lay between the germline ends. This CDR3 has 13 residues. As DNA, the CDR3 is TGTGCCAGCTCATTTGGGACAAACTACGAGCAGTACTTC. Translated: CASSFGTNYEQYF.

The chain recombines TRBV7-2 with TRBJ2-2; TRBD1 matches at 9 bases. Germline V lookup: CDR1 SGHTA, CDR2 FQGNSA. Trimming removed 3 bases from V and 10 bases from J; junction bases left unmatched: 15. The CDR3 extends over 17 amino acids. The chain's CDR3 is CASSFPGGTGIPEELFF. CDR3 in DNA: TGTGCCAGCAGCTTCCCCGGGGGGACAGGGATCCCTGAGGAGCTGTTTTTT.

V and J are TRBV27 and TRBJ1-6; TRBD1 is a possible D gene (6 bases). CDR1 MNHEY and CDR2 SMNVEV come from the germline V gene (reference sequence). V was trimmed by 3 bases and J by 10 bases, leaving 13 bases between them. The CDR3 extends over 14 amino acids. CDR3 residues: CASSFTRGPSPLHF. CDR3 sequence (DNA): TGTGCCAGCAGTTTCACCAGGGGACCCTCACCCCTCCACTTT.

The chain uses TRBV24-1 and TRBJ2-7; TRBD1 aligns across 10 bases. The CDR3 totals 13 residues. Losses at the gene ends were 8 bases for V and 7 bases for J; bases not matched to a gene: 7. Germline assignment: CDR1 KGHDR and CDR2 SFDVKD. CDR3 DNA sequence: TGTGCCACCAACACCGGGACAGGGGATGAGCAGTACTTC. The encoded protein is CATNTGTGDEQYF.